This section outlines one T cell receptor (beta chain) sequence together with its context. This entry is derived from a study of blood T cell repertoires in COVID-19. Study-level background: The study drew acute and convalescent COVID-19 samples from the United States, Italy and Spain. From T cells, B-cell-depleted T cells, or PBMCs came the material, which was cDNA or gDNA.

V dropped 6 bases and J dropped 5; count of bases not matched to a gene: 11. The CDR3 is 16 residues long. Germline CDR1 LNHDA, CDR2 SQIVND (reference sequence). Methods used by the authors: Nucleated cell counts were estimated from reference gene primer amplification. This table comes from immunoSEQ multiplex PCR, and its TCRdb copy is limited to in-frame clones, with some not included. V, J and clone size reflect that table, while D and trimming were determined from the DNA. The repertoire consists of 35,000 to 45,000 clones, with nearly 90% occurring once and the leading ten covering around 2.4%. The sequencing input was peripheral blood. The J gene is TRBJ2-3, the V gene TRBV19, with 10 bases aligning to TRBD2. The receptor comes from a human donor in a cohort sampled during active COVID-19. CDR3 amino acids: CASRIKAGGLIDTQYF. In nucleotides, the CDR3 is TGTGCCAGTAGAATTAAAGCGGGGGGGTTAATAGATACGCAGTATTTT. Supplemented by reference TRBV19 and TRBJ2-3, the full variable domain reads DGGITQSPKYLFRKEGQNVTLSCEQNLNHDAMYWYRQDPGQGLRLIYYSQIVNDFQKGDIAEGYSVSREKKESFPLTVTSAQKNPTAFYLCASRIKAGGLIDTQYFGPGTRLTVL.